This TCR beta chain was obtained from a study of cytomegalovirus exposure and HLA in healthy donors. Study-level points and caveats: CMV serostatus alone was available as immune exposure information. Common viral pathogens seemed, in a later analysis, to connect with several of the most significant clusters. Across all donors, roughly uniform sequencing depth was an assumption of the presence/absence analyses.

With respect to this clone: Its antigen is undetermined.

Germline assignment: CDR1 MDHEN and CDR2 SYDVKM. V shed 5 bases, J shed 0 bases, and the junction held 7 bases outside the gene matches. CDR3 length: 17 residues. PCR amplification relied on 60 Vbeta primers (plus 13 Jbeta primers). Method: immunoSEQ multiplex PCR; TCRdb's copy keeps in-frame clones and lacks some. The repertoire holds a few hundred thousand clones, with roughly 86% as singletons. The chain uses TRBV28 and TRBJ1-5; 10 bases are shared with TRBD1. The receptor comes from a woman aged 40-49 years in good health and CMV-seropositive. Sequences were obtained from PBMCs. The CDR3 region has the DNA TGTGCCAGCAGTCCGGACAGGGGGGAAAATAGCAATCAGCCCCAGCATTTT. Translating gives CASSPDRGENSNQPQHF. Combining the CDR3 with reference TRBV28 and TRBJ1-5 gives the whole variable domain DVKVTQSSRYLVKRTGEKVFLECVQDMDHENMFWYRQDPGLGLRLIYFSYDVKMKEKGDIPEGYSVSREKKERFSLILESASTNQTSMYLCASSPDRGENSNQPQHFGDGTRLSIL.